These 19 T cell receptor beta chains share one sample of origin, sequenced in a study of shared clonotypes between healthy human individuals. The data were produced by immunoSEQ multiplex PCR, yet TCRdb's version contains in-frame clones alone and is incomplete. The repertoire includes some 1,400,000 clones, roughly 95% of them detected once, and roughly 1.2% sits in the top ten. Sequencing was performed on naive CD4+ T cells sorted from blood. Subset reported: CD45RA+ positively selected. The receptors come from a man younger than 40 in good health.

The V call is TRBV4-3, the J call TRBJ2-5; 10 bases are a match to TRBD2. Losses at the gene ends were 3 bases for V and 2 bases for J; bases not matched to a gene: 9. Per the germline V gene, CDR1 is LGHNA and CDR2 is YSLEER. The CDR3 consists of 17 residues. CDR3 bases: TGCGCCAGCAGCCAGCTAGCGGGAGTTAAAGGGCAAGAGACCCAGTACTTC. Residues: CASSQLAGVKGQETQYF.

In its sample, this clone was seen once. The chain combines TRBV4-1 with TRBJ2-1, with TRBD2 matching 14 bases. V shed 8 bases and J 0 bases; nucleotides not matched to a gene: 12. The CDR3 length is 19 residues. Germline-derived CDR1 and CDR2 are MGHRA and YSYEKL. The CDR3 coding sequence is TGCGCCAGCCTACCATCGCCGGGACTAGCGGGAGTCTCCTACAATGAGCAGTTCTTC. The encoded protein is CASLPSPGLAGVSYNEQFF.

This chain joins TRBV15 and TRBJ2-7, with a possible D match to TRBD1 (6 bases). The CDR3 covers 17 residues. V lost 3 bases and J 4 bases, leaving 22 bases between the germline ends. The V gene's germline CDR1 is LNHNV and CDR2 YYDKDF (reference sequence). The CDR3 loop is CATSRDKTGSLPYEQYF. Here the CDR3 DNA reads TGTGCCACCAGCAGGGACAAGACAGGTTCACTCCCTTACGAGCAGTACTTC.

This clone was observed once. The chain joins TRBV6-5 to TRBJ1-2, with 7 bases lining up with TRBD1. Trimming cost V 7 bases and J 4 bases; bases outside gene matches: 9. Germline CDR1 is MNHEY and CDR2 is SVGAGI. This CDR3 is 14 amino acids long. The CDR3: CASTRGNGRYGYTF. CDR3 DNA: TGTGCCAGCACCAGGGGGAACGGGCGCTATGGCTACACCTTC.

For this clone: Other DNA sequences from this sample encode an identical CDR3 as well. The chain joins TRBV9 to TRBJ2-1; D is undetermined. Germline V CDR1 and CDR2: SGDLS, YYNGEE. The V end lost 2 bases, the J end lost 0 bases, and 6 bases lay between the germline ends. CDR3 length: 14 amino acids. The CDR3 region is CASSVQSSYNEQFF. DNA for the CDR3: TGTGCCAGCAGCGTTCAGAGCTCCTACAATGAGCAGTTCTTC. Supplemented by reference TRBV9 and TRBJ2-1, the full variable domain reads DSGVTQTPKHLITATGQRVTLRCSPRSGDLSVYWYQQSLDQGLQFLIQYYNGEERAKGNILERFSAQQFPDLHSELNLSSLELGDSALYFCASSVQSSYNEQFFGPGTRLTVL.

This chain joins TRBV6-1 and TRBJ2-1; D not certain. With 3 bases removed from V and 6 bases from J, the gap between germline ends came to 3 bases. Germline assignment: CDR1 MNHNS and CDR2 SASEGT. The CDR3 consists of 11 residues. The DNA for the CDR3 is TGTGCCAGCAGTGATAGCAATGAGCAGTTCTTC. It yields the protein CASSDSNEQFF.

This chain links TRBV7-6 with TRBJ1-1; 8 nucleotides match TRBD1. This CDR3 is 15 amino acids long. V dropped 5 bases and J dropped 1; count of bases not matched to a gene: 6. Germline CDR1 and CDR2: SGHVS and FNYEAQ. The CDR3, as DNA: TGTGCCAGCAGCCAATGGACAGGGAAGAACACTGAAGCTTTCTTT. It translates to CASSQWTGKNTEAFF.

V usage is TRBV18 and J usage is TRBJ2-7, with D possibly matching TRBD1 (5 bases). Per the germline V gene, CDR1 is KGHSH and CDR2 is LQKENI. The V end was cut by 2 bases, the J end by 6 bases, with 14 bases between. CDR3 length: 14 amino acids. The CDR3 nucleotides are TGTGCCAGCTCACCAATAGGGGCCCTCGTCGAGCAGTACTTC. Translation gives CASSPIGALVEQYF.

This clone has a single count. V is TRBV30 and J is TRBJ2-5, with 10 bases identical to TRBD2. CDR1 and CDR2 (germline): GTSNPN, SVGIG (reference sequence). This CDR3 region has 13 residues. V was clipped by 7 bases and J by 5 bases; unmatched bases: 7. DNA of the CDR3: TGTGCCTCCTCTAGCGGGAGTCGGGAGACCCAGTACTTC. Its protein is CASSSGSRETQYF.

The chain is built from TRBV18 and TRBJ2-2; 8 bases agree with TRBD1. This CDR3 spans 15 amino acids. Trimming at V came to 2 bases and at J to 3 bases, leaving 2 bases not matched to a gene. The germline V gene has CDR1 KGHSH and CDR2 LQKENI. The chain's CDR3 is CASSPKQGDTGELFF. The CDR3 nucleotides read TGTGCCAGCTCACCAAAACAGGGGGACACCGGGGAGCTGTTTTTT.

The V gene is TRBV5-4, the J gene TRBJ2-5; D is possibly TRBD1 or TRBD2 (5 bases each). CDR1 is SGHNT and CDR2 is YYREEE in the germline V gene (reference sequence). Trimming cost V 5 bases and J 1 base, with 21 bases left between them. The CDR3 consists of 17 residues. In nucleotides, the CDR3 is TGTGCCAGCAGGCCGACCACGGGACCGACCCTCCAAGAGACCCAGTACTTC. Protein: CASRPTTGPTLQETQYF.

The genes are TRBV7-8 and TRBJ2-6, with D perhaps given as TRBD1 or TRBD2 (5 bases each). The CDR3 spans 20 residues. Trimming stripped 1 base from V and 0 bases from J, with 19 bases between. Germline V lookup: CDR1 SGHVS, CDR2 FQNEAQ. CDR3 sequence: CASSLVGMQGVPSGANVLTF. In DNA, the CDR3 is TGTGCCAGCAGCTTAGTTGGGATGCAGGGAGTACCCTCTGGGGCCAACGTCCTGACTTTC. Full variable domain (rest looked up from reference TRBV7-8 and TRBJ2-6): GAGVSQSPRYKVAKRGQDVALRCDPISGHVSLFWYQQALGQGPEFLTYFQNEAQLDKSGLPSDRFFAERPEGSVSTLKIQRTQQEDSAVYLCASSLVGMQGVPSGANVLTFGAGSRLTVL.

This sequence joins TRBV10-1 and TRBJ2-7, with 11 bases aligning to TRBD1. This CDR3 has 13 amino acids. CDR1 and CDR2 from the germline V gene are WNHNN and SYGVQD (reference sequence). The trim removed 8 bases at V and 7 bases at J, leaving 7 bases unmatched. CDR3 protein: CASSGQGAGEQYF. In nucleotides, the CDR3 is TGCGCCAGCTCCGGACAGGGGGCTGGGGAGCAGTACTTC.

The genes are TRBV11-2 and TRBJ2-2; D is possibly TRBD1 (6 bases). Trimming left V 1 base short and J 7 bases short, with 16 bases between. Germline lookup yields CDR1 SGHAT and CDR2 FQNNGV. The CDR3 extends over 16 amino acids. DNA of the CDR3: TGTGCCAGCAGCTTAGCCCTCCAGGGGTCGAGCGGGGAGCTGTTTTTT. Protein: CASSLALQGSSGELFF.

In the case of this clone: Other DNA sequences in this sample translate to the same CDR3. This chain uses TRBV6-1 with TRBJ2-7, with D unclear. CDR1 is MNHNS, CDR2 SASEGT, per germline. The V and J ends lost 2 bases and 3 bases respectively, with 8 bases between them. This CDR3 is 13 amino acids long. CDR3 in amino acids: CASSEHLSYEQYF. CDR3 nucleotide sequence: TGTGCCAGCAGTGAACATTTGAGCTACGAGCAGTACTTC.

The chain recombines TRBV6-5 with TRBJ1-1; D call uncertain. CDR1 and CDR2 (germline): MNHEY, SVGAGI. Deletions cut 1 base from V and 4 bases from J, with 10 bases between. This CDR3 is 14 amino acids long. This CDR3 reads CASSYWGKTTEAFF. CDR3 sequence (DNA): TGTGCCAGCAGTTACTGGGGAAAGACCACTGAAGCTTTCTTT.

This rearrangement joins TRBV5-4 to TRBJ2-6; possible D gene TRBD2, 5 bases. Germline-derived CDR1 and CDR2 are SGHNT and YYREEE (reference sequence). Trimming stripped 0 bases from V and 4 bases from J, with 17 bases between. The CDR3 sequence is 18 residues long. CDR3 region: CASSLAHGRSGGANVLTF. CDR3 bases: TGTGCCAGCAGCTTGGCCCACGGTCGCTCGGGAGGGGCCAACGTCCTGACTTTC.

V usage is TRBV2 and J usage is TRBJ2-1; D unresolved. Deletions cut 3 bases from V and 3 bases from J, with 12 bases between. Germline assignment: CDR1 SNHLY and CDR2 FYNNEI. CDR3 length equals 15 residues. CDR3 residues: CASSDDSLGYNEQFF. The CDR3 nucleotides read TGTGCCAGCAGTGATGACTCCCTCGGCTACAATGAGCAGTTCTTC.

In regard to this clone: The germline gene is not matched at one end of the junction; a read error may be the cause. The same CDR3 also results from other DNA sequences found in this sample. The rearrangement uses TRBV18 and TRBJ2-7; 10 bases align to TRBD2. Germline CDR1 KGHSH, CDR2 LQKENI. This CDR3 comprises 16 residues. DNA of the CDR3: TGCGCCAGCTCACCGGAGCCTAGCGGGAGTGGCTACGAGCAGTACTTC. Amino acid sequence: CASSPEPSGSGYEQYF.